The clone carrying this T cell receptor (beta chain) came up a few times. Antigen: not known. This sample is part of a study of beta chain features in type 1 diabetes. Study observations and caveats: Type 1 diabetes patients showed fewer insertions and more deletions at VDJ junctions. PCR might pick shorter templates more often, in the same way for patients and controls.

TCRB transcripts that were expressed got sequenced, as all of the isolated RNA had been reverse transcribed. Repertoires were generated with immunoSEQ multiplex PCR, while TCRdb's copy carries only in-frame clones and drops some. Of under 300,000 clones listed, roughly 8% are singletons. The origin of this receptor is a woman under 30 in good health. Material for sequencing was central memory CD4+ T cells from blood.

Written as DNA, the CDR3 is TGTGCCTGGGGGTACGGGACTAGCGGGCCGTACCAAGAGACCCAGTACTTC. Residues: CAWGYGTSGPYQETQYF. The rearrangement links TRBV30 to TRBJ2-5; 12 nucleotides match TRBD2. Trimming took 5 bases from V and 0 from J; bases not matched to a gene: 10. The CDR3 is made up of 17 amino acids. The V gene's germline CDR1 is GTSNPN and CDR2 SVGIG (reference sequence).